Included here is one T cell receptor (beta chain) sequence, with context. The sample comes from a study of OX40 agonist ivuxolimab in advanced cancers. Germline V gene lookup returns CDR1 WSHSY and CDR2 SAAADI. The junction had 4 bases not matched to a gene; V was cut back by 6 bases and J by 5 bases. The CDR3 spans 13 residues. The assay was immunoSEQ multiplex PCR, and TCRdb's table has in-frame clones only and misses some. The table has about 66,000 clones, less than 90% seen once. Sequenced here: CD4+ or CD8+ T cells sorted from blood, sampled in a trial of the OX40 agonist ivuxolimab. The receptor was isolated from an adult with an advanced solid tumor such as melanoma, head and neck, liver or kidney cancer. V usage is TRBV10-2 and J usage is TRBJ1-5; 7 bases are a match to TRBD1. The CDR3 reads CASRGQLDQPQHF. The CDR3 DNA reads TGCGCCAGCAGGGGACAGCTTGATCAGCCCCAGCATTTT.